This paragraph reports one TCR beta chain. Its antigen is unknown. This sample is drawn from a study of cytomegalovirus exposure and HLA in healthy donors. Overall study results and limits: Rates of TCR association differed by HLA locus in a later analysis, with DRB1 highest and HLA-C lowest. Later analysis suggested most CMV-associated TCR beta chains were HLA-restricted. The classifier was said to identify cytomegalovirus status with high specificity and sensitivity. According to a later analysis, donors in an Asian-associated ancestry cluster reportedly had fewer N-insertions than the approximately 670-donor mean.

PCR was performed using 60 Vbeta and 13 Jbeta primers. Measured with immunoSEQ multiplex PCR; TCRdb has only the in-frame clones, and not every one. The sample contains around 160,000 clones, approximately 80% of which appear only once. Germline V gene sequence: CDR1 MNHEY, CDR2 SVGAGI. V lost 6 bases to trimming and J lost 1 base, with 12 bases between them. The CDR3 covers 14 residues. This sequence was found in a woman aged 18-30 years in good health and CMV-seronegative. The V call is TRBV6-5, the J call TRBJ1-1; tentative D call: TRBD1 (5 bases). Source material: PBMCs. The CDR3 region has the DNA TGTGCCAGCAGCTACGGGCAGGGGAACACTGAAGCTTTCTTT. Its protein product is CASSYGQGNTEAFF.